These 23 T cell receptor beta chains came from one sample sequenced in a study of shared clonotypes between healthy human individuals. Profiling relied on immunoSEQ multiplex PCR, and the TCRdb table lists in-frame clones only, not all of them. Found here are over 2,000,000 clones, just under 95% of them singletons; the top ten hold over 1.5%. Positive CCR7 selection of CD45RO-negative cells yielded the naive CD8 cells, and terminally differentiated effector memory CD45RA+ cells were excluded. Input material: naive CD8+ T cells from PBMCs. The source of these receptors is a man younger than 35 in good health. Some clones in this sample may be carry-over from other donors' samples.

V is TRBV18 and J is TRBJ2-7; the D gene is possibly TRBD1 (8 bases). Trimming took off 3 bases at V and 7 bases at J, with 16 bases between the two ends. Germline CDR1 reads KGHSH; CDR2 reads LQKENI. The CDR3 totals 14 residues. CDR3 residues: CASSPGTGAGEQYF. The CDR3 DNA follows: TGTGCCAGCTCACCCGGGACAGGAGCGGGGGAGCAGTACTTC.

This sequence joins TRBV25-1 and TRBJ2-1, with TRBD1 identical over 8 bases. The CDR3 is made up of 14 amino acids. With 8 bases clipped from V and 1 base from J, the junction kept 4 bases outside the gene matches. The germline V gene has CDR1 MGHDK and CDR2 SYGVNS. CDR3 nucleotides: TGTGCCAGCGGGGACAGGATTTCCTACAATGAGCAGTTCTTC. Translating it yields CASGDRISYNEQFF.

The chain employs TRBV28 and TRBJ1-5; D ambiguous. This CDR3 spans 15 amino acids. Trimming removed 7 bases at V and 1 base at J, with 14 bases between. CDR1 is MDHEN, CDR2 SYDVKM, per germline. CDR3 in amino acids: CASTWTPSSNQPQHF. CDR3 in DNA: TGTGCCAGCACCTGGACCCCATCAAGCAATCAGCCCCAGCATTTT.

The V and J genes are TRBV28 and TRBJ2-1; 8 nucleotides agree with TRBD2. V dropped 6 bases and J dropped 2; count of bases not matched to a gene: 3. Germline CDR1 and CDR2: MDHEN and SYDVKM. The CDR3 is 14 amino acids. The CDR3 here is CASRRLATYNEQFF. The CDR3 DNA sequence: TGTGCCAGCAGGAGACTAGCGACCTACAATGAGCAGTTCTTC.

V is TRBV5-5 and J is TRBJ1-1, with TRBD1 matching over 7 bases. Germline V gene sequence: CDR1 SGHKS, CDR2 YYEKEE (reference sequence). V shed 4 bases, J shed 3 bases, and the junction held 12 bases outside the gene matches. This CDR3 spans 16 amino acids. Here the CDR3 DNA reads TGTGCCAGCAGCCAACAGGGGCCTCAATTCCACACTGAAGCTTTCTTT. This sequence encodes CASSQQGPQFHTEAFF. The variable domain in full, completed from reference TRBV5-5 and TRBJ1-1, reads DAGVTQSPTHLIKTRGQQVTLRCSPISGHKSVSWYQQVLGQGPQFIFQYYEKEERGRGNFPDRFSARQFPNYSSELNVNALLLGDSALYLCASSQQGPQFHTEAFFGQGTRLTVV.

Concerning this clone itself: Other DNA sequences in the sample encode the same CDR3. This chain connects TRBV5-1 to TRBJ2-7; D possibly corresponds to TRBD2 (6 bases). The CDR3 runs to 11 residues. Trimming removed 3 bases from V and 6 bases from J, with 7 bases in between. In germline, CDR1 is SGHRS, CDR2 YFSETQ. The CDR3 sequence: CASSSGGEQYF. The CDR3 nucleotides read TGCGCCAGCAGCTCCGGGGGCGAGCAGTACTTC.

V and J are TRBV5-8 and TRBJ2-7; TRBD1 matches 8 bases. The CDR3 contains 13 residues. Looked up from germline, CDR1 is SGHTS and CDR2 is YDEGEE. J was trimmed by 4 bases and V by 3 bases; bases with no gene match: 3. CDR3 loop: CASSWTGIYEQYF. CDR3 sequence (DNA): TGTGCCAGCAGCTGGACAGGGATTTACGAGCAGTACTTC.

The chain has TRBV27 and TRBJ2-7; the D gene is possibly TRBD2 (5 bases). The germline gives CDR1 MNHEY, CDR2 SMNVEV (reference sequence). The CDR3 runs 16 residues. Trimming took off 0 bases at V and 6 bases at J, with 18 bases between the two ends. CDR3 amino acids: CASSLSAPRVWGEQYF. As DNA, the CDR3 is TGTGCCAGCAGTTTATCGGCCCCGCGGGTGTGGGGCGAGCAGTACTTC.

Only one count was recorded for this clone. The chain employs TRBV11-2 and TRBJ2-7; 7 nucleotides agree with TRBD2. The junction had 14 bases not matched to a gene; V was cut back by 3 bases and J by 0 bases. This CDR3 contains 18 residues. Germline V lookup: CDR1 SGHAT, CDR2 FQNNGV. CDR3 coding DNA: TGTGCCAGCAGCTTGAGGTCGGTAGCGGGCTGGAGCTCCTACGAGCAGTACTTC. Its translation is CASSLRSVAGWSSYEQYF.

Written as DNA, the CDR3 is TGTGCCAGTAGGGGGACAAACTCCTACGAGCAGTACTTC. This encodes CASRGTNSYEQYF. The chain carries TRBV19 and TRBJ2-7; a weak D match, TRBD1 (6 bases). This CDR3 has 13 amino acids. CDR1 and CDR2 from the germline V gene are LNHDA and SQIVND (reference sequence). V lost 6 bases and J 0 bases, leaving 9 bases between the germline ends.

Concerning this clone itself: This CDR3 is also generated by other DNA sequences in the sample. The rearrangement uses TRBV7-8 and TRBJ2-3; 11 nucleotides agree with TRBD2. There are 16 residues in the CDR3. The V segment lost 1 base and the J segment 5 bases; nucleotides outside the gene matches: 5. From germline, CDR1 is SGHVS and CDR2 FQNEAQ. CDR3 region: CASSLVLAGVGDTQYF. CDR3 DNA sequence: TGTGCCAGCAGCTTAGTACTAGCGGGAGTGGGAGATACGCAGTATTTT.

CDR3 coding DNA: TGTGCCATGACGCGGGGGGTGGTCGGGGAGCTGTTTTTT. It encodes CAMTRGVVGELFF. This rearrangement joins TRBV11-2 to TRBJ2-2; 8 bases line up with TRBD2. V trimming: 10 bases; J trimming: 7 bases; junction bases outside the gene matches: 8. The CDR3 length is 13 residues. CDR1 and CDR2 (germline): SGHAT, FQNNGV.

The chain has TRBV19 and TRBJ2-7, with 16 bases identical to TRBD2. This CDR3 has 15 residues. Germline-derived CDR1 and CDR2 are LNHDA and SQIVND (reference sequence). The junction had 1 base not matched to a gene; V was cut back by 3 bases and J by 5 bases. CDR3: CASSMGLAGGHEQYF. CDR3 DNA: TGTGCCAGTAGTATGGGACTAGCGGGAGGGCACGAGCAGTACTTC.

The rearrangement uses TRBV5-6 and TRBJ2-1, with TRBD2 matching over 10 bases. J gave up 3 bases and V 5 bases, and 5 bases lay outside the gene matches. The CDR3 spans 15 residues. The germline V gene has CDR1 SGHDT and CDR2 YYEEEE. CDR3 amino acids: CASRIGLADYNEQFF. CDR3 sequence (DNA): TGTGCCAGCAGAATCGGACTAGCGGACTACAATGAGCAGTTCTTC.

The J gene is TRBJ2-5, the V gene TRBV25-1, with 9 bases lining up with TRBD1. The CDR3 covers 14 residues. The V gene end was trimmed by 4 bases and the J gene end by 4 bases; junction bases not matched to a gene: 4. Germline V CDR1 and CDR2: MGHDK, SYGVNS. CDR3 sequence: CASSVTGGRETQYF. In DNA form, the CDR3 reads TGTGCCAGCAGTGTGACAGGGGGTCGAGAGACCCAGTACTTC.

This clone turned up a few times. The rearrangement joins TRBV30 to TRBJ1-5; no definite D call. There are 14 residues in the CDR3. The germline V gene has CDR1 GTSNPN and CDR2 SVGIG (reference sequence). V lost 0 bases and J lost 0, with 6 bases in between. The CDR3: CAWSVDGSNQPQHF. CDR3 coding DNA: TGTGCCTGGAGTGTAGACGGTAGCAATCAGCCCCAGCATTTT.

About this clone: Other nucleotide sequences in the sample specify the same CDR3. The CDR3 here is CASSLEYEQYF. CDR3 bases: TGTGCCAGCAGCTTGGAATACGAGCAGTACTTC. The chain is built from TRBV5-4 and TRBJ2-7; D ambiguous. The germline V and J ends were trimmed by 0 bases and 4 bases, with 2 bases remaining between them. The CDR3 runs to 11 residues. Per the germline V gene, CDR1 is SGHNT and CDR2 is YYREEE (reference sequence).

The V and J genes are TRBV19 and TRBJ2-1; a possible D gene is TRBD2 (6 bases). From germline, CDR1 is LNHDA and CDR2 SQIVND (reference sequence). Trimming removed 4 bases at V and 4 bases at J, with 14 bases between. This CDR3 spans 15 amino acids. For the CDR3, the DNA is TGTGCCAGTAGTAACCGGGACTTCGATTACAATGAGCAGTTCTTC. Protein: CASSNRDFDYNEQFF. Full variable domain (missing parts from reference TRBV19 and TRBJ2-1): DGGITQSPKYLFRKEGQNVTLSCEQNLNHDAMYWYRQDPGQGLRLIYYSQIVNDFQKGDIAEGYSVSREKKESFPLTVTSAQKNPTAFYLCASSNRDFDYNEQFFGPGTRLTVL.

The V call is TRBV28, the J call TRBJ2-1; D is ambiguous. Trimming cost V 2 bases and J 6 bases, with 11 bases left between them. CDR1 is MDHEN, CDR2 SYDVKM, per germline. The CDR3 spans 14 residues. CDR3 sequence: CASSLARYRNEQFF. The CDR3 DNA is TGTGCCAGCAGTTTAGCGAGGTACCGCAATGAGCAGTTCTTC.

The chain recombines TRBV21-1 with TRBJ1-1. TRBV21-1 is assigned pseudogene status. The CDR3 is 13 amino acids. The CDR3: CASSKEGRTEAFF. The CDR3 DNA follows: TGTGCCAGCAGCAAGGAGGGCAGGACTGAAGCTTTCTTT.

This clone was observed once. The chain carries TRBV30 and TRBJ2-5; TRBD2 might be the D (6 bases). Looked up from germline, CDR1 is GTSNPN and CDR2 is SVGIG (reference sequence). Deletions cut 0 bases from V and 5 bases from J, with 16 bases between. The CDR3 loop spans 15 amino acids. This CDR3 is CAWSVGSGGAETQYF. The DNA for the CDR3 is TGTGCCTGGAGTGTAGGTAGCGGTGGTGCGGAGACCCAGTACTTC.

This chain joins TRBV13 and TRBJ2-7, with TRBD1 matching 10 bases. J lost 5 bases, V lost 5 bases, and 3 bases had no gene match. This CDR3 contains 13 residues. Per germline, CDR1 PRHDT and CDR2 FYEKMQ (reference sequence). Here the CDR3 reads CASSGQGGNEQYF. The CDR3 DNA reads TGTGCCAGCAGCGGACAGGGGGGTAACGAGCAGTACTTC. Based on the CDR3 plus reference TRBV13 and TRBJ2-7, the full variable domain is AAGVIQSPRHLIKEKRETATLKCYPIPRHDTVYWYQQGPGQDPQFLISFYEKMQSDKGSIPDRFSAQQFSDYHSELNMSSLELGDSALYFCASSGQGGNEQYFGPGTRLTVT.

V usage is TRBV10-3 and J usage is TRBJ2-3, with D possibly TRBD1 on 5 matching bases. Deletions cut 2 bases from V and 1 base from J, with 13 bases between. The germline CDR1 and CDR2 sequences are ENHRY and SYGVKD. The CDR3 length is 16 residues. The CDR3 protein is CAISEPPEGGTDTQYF. CDR3 sequence (DNA): TGTGCCATCAGTGAGCCCCCGGAAGGGGGCACAGATACGCAGTATTTT.